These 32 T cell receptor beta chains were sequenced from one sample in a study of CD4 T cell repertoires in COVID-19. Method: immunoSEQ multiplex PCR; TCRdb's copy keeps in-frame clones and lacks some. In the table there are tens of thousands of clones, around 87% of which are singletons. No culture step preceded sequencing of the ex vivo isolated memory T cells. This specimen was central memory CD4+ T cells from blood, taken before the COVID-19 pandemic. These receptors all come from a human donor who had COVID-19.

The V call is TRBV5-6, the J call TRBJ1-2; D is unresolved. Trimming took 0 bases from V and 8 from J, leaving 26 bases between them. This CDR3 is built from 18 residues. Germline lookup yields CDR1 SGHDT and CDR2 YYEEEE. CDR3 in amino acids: CASSLVVADLLLTIGYTF. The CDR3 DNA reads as TGTGCCAGCAGCTTGGTGGTCGCAGACCTCCTGCTAACTATCGGCTACACCTTC.

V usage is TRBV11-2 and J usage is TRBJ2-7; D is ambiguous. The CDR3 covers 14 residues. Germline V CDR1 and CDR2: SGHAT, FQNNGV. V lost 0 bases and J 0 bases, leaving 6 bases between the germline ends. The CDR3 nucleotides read TGTGCCAGCAGCTTAGATAGGAGCTCCTACGAGCAGTACTTC. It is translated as CASSLDRSSYEQYF.

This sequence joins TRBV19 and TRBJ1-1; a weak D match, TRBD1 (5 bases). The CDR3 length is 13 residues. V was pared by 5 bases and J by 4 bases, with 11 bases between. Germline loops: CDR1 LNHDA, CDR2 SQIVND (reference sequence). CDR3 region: CASSVGGGTEAFF. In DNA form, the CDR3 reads TGTGCCAGTAGTGTGGGGGGGGGCACTGAAGCTTTCTTT.

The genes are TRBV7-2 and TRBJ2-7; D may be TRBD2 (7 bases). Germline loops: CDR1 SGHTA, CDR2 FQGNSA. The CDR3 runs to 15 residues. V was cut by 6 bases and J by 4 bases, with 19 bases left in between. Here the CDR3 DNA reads TGTGCCAGCAGTAGAAGGGGGGGCCAGGGGTACGAGCAGTACTTC. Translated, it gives CASSRRGGQGYEQYF.

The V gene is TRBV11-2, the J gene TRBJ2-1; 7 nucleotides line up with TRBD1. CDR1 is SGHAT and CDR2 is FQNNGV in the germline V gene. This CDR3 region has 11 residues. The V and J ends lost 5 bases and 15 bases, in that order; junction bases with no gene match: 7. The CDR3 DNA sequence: TGTGCCAGCAGCCTCGACAGGGTCCCGTTCTTC. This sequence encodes CASSLDRVPFF. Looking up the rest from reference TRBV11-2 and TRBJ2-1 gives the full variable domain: EAGVAQSPRYKIIEKRQSVAFWCNPISGHATLYWYQQILGQGPKLLIQFQNNGVVDDSQLPKDRFSAERLKGVDSTLKIQPAKLEDSAVYLCASSLDRVPFFGPGTRLTVL.

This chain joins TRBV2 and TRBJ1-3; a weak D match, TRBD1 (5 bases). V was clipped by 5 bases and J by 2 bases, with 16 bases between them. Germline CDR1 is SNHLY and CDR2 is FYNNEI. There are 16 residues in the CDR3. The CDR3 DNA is TGTGCCAGCAGTCCGAAAGGCGGGGGTACTGGAAACACCATATATTTT. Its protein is CASSPKGGGTGNTIYF.

The CDR3 region has the DNA TGTGCCAGCAGCTTGGCACAGGGATATGAGCAGTTCTTC. It is translated as CASSLAQGYEQFF. The rearrangement links TRBV5-4 to TRBJ2-1, with a possible D match to TRBD1 (6 bases). With 0 bases removed from V and 8 bases from J, the gap between germline ends came to 9 bases. Germline V gene sequence: CDR1 SGHNT, CDR2 YYREEE (reference sequence). The CDR3 has 13 amino acids.

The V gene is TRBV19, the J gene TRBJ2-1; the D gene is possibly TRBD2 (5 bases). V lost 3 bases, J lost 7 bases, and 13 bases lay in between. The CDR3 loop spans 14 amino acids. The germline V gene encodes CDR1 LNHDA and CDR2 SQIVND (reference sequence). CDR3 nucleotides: TGTGCCAGTAGTATGGGAGAACGGGGAAATGAGCAGTTCTTC. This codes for CASSMGERGNEQFF.

This CDR3 reads CASSETVTGELFF. The CDR3 DNA reads as TGTGCCAGCAGCGAGACAGTAACCGGGGAGCTGTTTTTT. This chain joins TRBV6-6 and TRBJ2-2; possibly TRBD1 for D (5 bases). CDR1 is MNHNY, CDR2 SVGAGI, per germline (reference sequence). The CDR3 runs to 13 residues. With 6 bases removed from V and 5 bases from J, the gap between germline ends came to 10 bases.

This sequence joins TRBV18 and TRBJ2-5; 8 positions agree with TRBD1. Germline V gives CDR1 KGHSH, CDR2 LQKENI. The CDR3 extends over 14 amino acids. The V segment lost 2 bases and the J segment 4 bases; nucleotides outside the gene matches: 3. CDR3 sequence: CASSPAGGAETQYF. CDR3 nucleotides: TGTGCCAGCTCACCAGCAGGGGGCGCAGAGACCCAGTACTTC. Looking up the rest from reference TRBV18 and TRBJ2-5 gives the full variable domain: NAGVMQNPRHLVRRRGQEARLRCSPMKGHSHVYWYRQLPEEGLKFMVYLQKENIIDESGMPKERFSAEFPKEGPSILRIQQVVRGDSAAYFCASSPAGGAETQYFGPGTRLLVL.

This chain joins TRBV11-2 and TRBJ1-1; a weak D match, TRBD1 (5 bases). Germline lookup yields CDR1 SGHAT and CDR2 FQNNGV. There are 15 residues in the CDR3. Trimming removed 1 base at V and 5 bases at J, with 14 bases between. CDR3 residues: CASSLGRGTGTEAFF. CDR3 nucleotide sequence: TGTGCCAGCAGCTTAGGGCGGGGGACGGGAACTGAAGCTTTCTTT.

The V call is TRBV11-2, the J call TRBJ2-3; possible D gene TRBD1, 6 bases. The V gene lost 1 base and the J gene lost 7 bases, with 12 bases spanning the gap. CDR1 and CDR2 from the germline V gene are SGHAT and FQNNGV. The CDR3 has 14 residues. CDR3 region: CASSLAGTSNTQYF. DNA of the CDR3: TGTGCCAGCAGCTTAGCTGGGACATCTAATACGCAGTATTTT.

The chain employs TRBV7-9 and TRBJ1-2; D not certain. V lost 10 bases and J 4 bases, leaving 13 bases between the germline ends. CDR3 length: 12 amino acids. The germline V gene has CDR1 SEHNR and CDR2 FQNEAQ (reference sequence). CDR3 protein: CAIDWRTYGYTF. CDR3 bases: TGTGCCATCGACTGGAGGACCTATGGCTACACCTTC.

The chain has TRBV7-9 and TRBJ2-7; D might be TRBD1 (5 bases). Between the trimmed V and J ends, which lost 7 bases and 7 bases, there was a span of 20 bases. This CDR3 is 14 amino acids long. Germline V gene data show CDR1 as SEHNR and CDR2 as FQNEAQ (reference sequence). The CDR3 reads CASTQGAGRREQYF. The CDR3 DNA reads TGTGCCAGCACCCAAGGCGCAGGGCGGCGGGAGCAGTACTTC.

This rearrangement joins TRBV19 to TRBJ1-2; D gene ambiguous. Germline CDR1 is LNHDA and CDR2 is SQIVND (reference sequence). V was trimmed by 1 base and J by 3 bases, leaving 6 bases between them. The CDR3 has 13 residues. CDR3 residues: CASSIARDYGYTF. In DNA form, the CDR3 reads TGTGCCAGTAGTATAGCGAGGGACTATGGCTACACCTTC.

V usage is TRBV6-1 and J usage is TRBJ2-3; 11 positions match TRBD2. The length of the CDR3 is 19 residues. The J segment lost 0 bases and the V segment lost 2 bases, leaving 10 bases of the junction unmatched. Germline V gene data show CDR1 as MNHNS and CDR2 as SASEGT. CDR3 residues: CASSERIRTSGYSTDTQYF. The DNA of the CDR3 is TGTGCCAGCAGTGAACGGATCAGGACTAGCGGGTATAGCACAGATACGCAGTATTTT.

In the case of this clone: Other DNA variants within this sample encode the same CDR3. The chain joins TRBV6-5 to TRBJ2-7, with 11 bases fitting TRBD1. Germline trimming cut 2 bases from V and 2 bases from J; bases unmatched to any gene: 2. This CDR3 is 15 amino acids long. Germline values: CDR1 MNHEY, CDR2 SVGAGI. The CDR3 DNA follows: TGTGCCAGCAGTTACCGGGGACAGGGGGCCTACGAGCAGTACTTC. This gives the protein CASSYRGQGAYEQYF.

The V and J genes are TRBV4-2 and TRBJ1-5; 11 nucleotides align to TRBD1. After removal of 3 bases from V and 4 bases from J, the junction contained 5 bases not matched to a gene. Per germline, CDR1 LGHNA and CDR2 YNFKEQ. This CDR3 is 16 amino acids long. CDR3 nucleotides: TGTGCCAGCAGCCATAGCCGGGACAGGGGGAATCAGCCCCAGCATTTT. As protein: CASSHSRDRGNQPQHF.

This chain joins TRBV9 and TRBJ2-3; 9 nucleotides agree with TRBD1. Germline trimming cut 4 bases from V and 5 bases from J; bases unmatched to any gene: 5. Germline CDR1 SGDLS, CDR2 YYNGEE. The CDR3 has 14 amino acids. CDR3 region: CASSNRGQVDTQYF. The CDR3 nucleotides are TGTGCCAGCAGCAACAGGGGGCAGGTAGATACGCAGTATTTT. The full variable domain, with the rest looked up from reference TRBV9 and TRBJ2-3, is DSGVTQTPKHLITATGQRVTLRCSPRSGDLSVYWYQQSLDQGLQFLIQYYNGEERAKGNILERFSAQQFPDLHSELNLSSLELGDSALYFCASSNRGQVDTQYFGPGTRLTVL.

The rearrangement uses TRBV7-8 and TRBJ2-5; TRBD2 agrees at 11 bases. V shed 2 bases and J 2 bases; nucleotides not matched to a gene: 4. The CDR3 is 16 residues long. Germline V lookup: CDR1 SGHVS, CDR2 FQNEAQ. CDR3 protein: CASSLLAGGTQETQYF. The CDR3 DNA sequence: TGTGCCAGCAGCTTATTAGCGGGGGGGACGCAAGAGACCCAGTACTTC.

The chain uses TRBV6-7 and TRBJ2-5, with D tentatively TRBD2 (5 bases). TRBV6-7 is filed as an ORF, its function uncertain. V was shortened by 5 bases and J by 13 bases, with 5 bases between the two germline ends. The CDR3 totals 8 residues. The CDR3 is CASSRGYF. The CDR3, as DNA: TGTGCCAGCAGTCGGGGGTACTTC.

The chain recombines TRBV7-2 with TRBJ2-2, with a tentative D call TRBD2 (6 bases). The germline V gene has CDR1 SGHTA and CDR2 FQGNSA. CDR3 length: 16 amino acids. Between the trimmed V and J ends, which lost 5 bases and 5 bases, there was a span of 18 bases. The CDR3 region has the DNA TGTGCCAGCAGCCCAGGAGGGACTCGATCGACCGGGGAGCTGTTTTTT. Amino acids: CASSPGGTRSTGELFF.

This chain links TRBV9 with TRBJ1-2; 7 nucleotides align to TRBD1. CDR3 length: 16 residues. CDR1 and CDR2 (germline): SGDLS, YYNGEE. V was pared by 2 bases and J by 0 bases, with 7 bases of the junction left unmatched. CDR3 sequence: CASSVYGTAANYGYTF. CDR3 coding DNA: TGTGCCAGCAGCGTTTATGGGACAGCCGCTAACTATGGCTACACCTTC. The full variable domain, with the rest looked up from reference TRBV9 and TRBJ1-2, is DSGVTQTPKHLITATGQRVTLRCSPRSGDLSVYWYQQSLDQGLQFLIQYYNGEERAKGNILERFSAQQFPDLHSELNLSSLELGDSALYFCASSVYGTAANYGYTFGSGTRLTVV.

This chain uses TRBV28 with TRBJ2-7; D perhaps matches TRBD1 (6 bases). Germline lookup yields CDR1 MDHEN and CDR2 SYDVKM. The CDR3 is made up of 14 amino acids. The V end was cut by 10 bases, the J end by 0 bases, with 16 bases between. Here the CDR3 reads CATSKGHSSYEQYF. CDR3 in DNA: TGTGCCACCTCCAAGGGACATTCCTCCTACGAGCAGTACTTC.

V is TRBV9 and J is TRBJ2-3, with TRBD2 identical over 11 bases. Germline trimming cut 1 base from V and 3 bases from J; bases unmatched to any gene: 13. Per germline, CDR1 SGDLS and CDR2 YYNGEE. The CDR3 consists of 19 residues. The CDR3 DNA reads TGTGCCAGCAGCGTACAGGCTAGCGGGGGGTCCTATGGTACAGATACGCAGTATTTT. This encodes CASSVQASGGSYGTDTQYF.

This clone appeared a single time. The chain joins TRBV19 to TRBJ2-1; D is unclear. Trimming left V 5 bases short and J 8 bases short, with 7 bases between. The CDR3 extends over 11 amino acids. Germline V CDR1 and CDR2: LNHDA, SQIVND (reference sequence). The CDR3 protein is CASSAVYEQFF. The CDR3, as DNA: TGTGCCAGTAGTGCGGTCTATGAGCAGTTCTTC.

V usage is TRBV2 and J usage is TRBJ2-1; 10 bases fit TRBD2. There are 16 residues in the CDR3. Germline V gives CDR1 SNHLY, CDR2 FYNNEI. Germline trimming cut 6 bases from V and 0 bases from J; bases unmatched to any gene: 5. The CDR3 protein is CASRGTSGDSYNEQFF. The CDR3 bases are TGTGCCAGCAGGGGAACTAGCGGGGACTCCTACAATGAGCAGTTCTTC.

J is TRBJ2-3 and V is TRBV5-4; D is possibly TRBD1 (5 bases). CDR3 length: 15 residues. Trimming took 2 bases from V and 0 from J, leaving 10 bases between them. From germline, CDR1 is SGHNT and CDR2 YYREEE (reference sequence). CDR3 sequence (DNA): TGTGCCAGCAGCTTAGACAGCTCTAGCACAGATACGCAGTATTTT. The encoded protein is CASSLDSSSTDTQYF.

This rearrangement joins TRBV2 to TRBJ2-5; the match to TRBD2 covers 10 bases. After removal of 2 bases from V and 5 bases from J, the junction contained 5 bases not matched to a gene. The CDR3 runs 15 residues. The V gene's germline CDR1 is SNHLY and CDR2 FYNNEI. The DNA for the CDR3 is TGTGCCAGCAGTGAACTAGCGGGAGTAGGGGAGACCCAGTACTTC. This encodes CASSELAGVGETQYF.

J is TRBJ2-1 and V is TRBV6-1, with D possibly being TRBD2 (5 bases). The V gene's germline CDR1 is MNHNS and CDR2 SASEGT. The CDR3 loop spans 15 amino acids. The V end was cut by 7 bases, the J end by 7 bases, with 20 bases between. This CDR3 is CASTQESGARNEQFF. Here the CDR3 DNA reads TGTGCCAGCACTCAAGAGAGCGGAGCGAGGAATGAGCAGTTCTTC.

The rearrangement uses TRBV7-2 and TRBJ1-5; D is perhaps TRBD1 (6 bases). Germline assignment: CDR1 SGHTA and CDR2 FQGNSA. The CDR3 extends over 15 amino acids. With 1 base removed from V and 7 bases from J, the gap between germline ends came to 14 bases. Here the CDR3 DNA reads TGTGCCAGCAGCTTAGGTGAGGGGGTAAGGCAGCCCCAGCATTTT. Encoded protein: CASSLGEGVRQPQHF.

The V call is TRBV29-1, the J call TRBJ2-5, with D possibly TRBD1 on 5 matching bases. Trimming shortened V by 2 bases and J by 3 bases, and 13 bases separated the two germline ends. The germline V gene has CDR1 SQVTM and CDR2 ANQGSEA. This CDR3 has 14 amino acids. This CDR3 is CSVEWPRDKETQYF. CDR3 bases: TGCAGCGTTGAATGGCCCAGGGATAAAGAGACCCAGTACTTC.